Listed below are T cell receptor beta chains from one sample, sequenced in a study of T cell changes during pregnancy in multiple sclerosis. The assay was immunoSEQ multiplex PCR, and TCRdb's table has in-frame clones only and misses some. The table lists 40,000 to 45,000 clones, more than 85% of them singletons, with around 0.58% in the top ten. This specimen consisted of CD4+ T cells from peripheral blood mononuclear cells, obtained in the third trimester of pregnancy. The receptors here all came from a female donor with multiple sclerosis, enrolled in a pregnancy study. The CDR3 runs from the conserved cysteine through the conserved F or W. The D gene is left open where the match is weak. For some rows the clone size is stated as once, few or many, or as a class when expanded; others skip it.

d_gene: TRBD2
v_gene: TRBV2
j_gene: TRBJ2-3
abundance: .
CDR3nt: TGTGCCAGCAGTGAGCCCGGGGGGGCAAAAGATACGCAGTATTTT
CDR3aa: CASSEPGGAKDTQYF

d_gene: .
v_gene: TRBV19
j_gene: TRBJ2-4
abundance: .
CDR3nt: TGTGCTTCATGCAGCGCCGGGAACAAAAACATTCAGTACTTC
CDR3aa: CASCSAGNKNIQYF

d_gene: TRBD1
v_gene: TRBV5-1
j_gene: TRBJ1-1
abundance: .
CDR3nt: TGCGCCAGCAGCTTGGGGACGACAGGGGGCACTGAAGCTTTCTTT
CDR3aa: CASSLGTTGGTEAFF

d_gene: .
v_gene: TRBV19
j_gene: TRBJ2-1
abundance: .
CDR3nt: TGTGCCAGTAGTATTCGGCGGGGCCCCTCCTACAATGAGCAGTTCTTC
CDR3aa: CASSIRRGPSYNEQFF

d_gene: TRBD2
v_gene: TRBV10-1
j_gene: TRBJ2-5
abundance: .
CDR3nt: TGCGCCAGCAGTGAGTCGGGTAGCGGGAAGGAGACCCAGTACTTC
CDR3aa: CASSESGSGKETQYF

d_gene: TRBD1
v_gene: TRBV7-9
j_gene: TRBJ1-1
abundance: .
CDR3nt: TGTGCTACGGACGGGACAGAGAGGGCACTGGGCACTGAAGCTTTCTTT
CDR3aa: CATDGTERALGTEAFF

d_gene: TRBD1
v_gene: TRBV9
j_gene: TRBJ1-5
abundance: .
CDR3nt: TGTGCCAGCAGCACGGGGACAGGGAATAGCAATCAGCCCCAGCATTTT
CDR3aa: CASSTGTGNSNQPQHF

d_gene: .
v_gene: TRBV7-9
j_gene: TRBJ2-3
abundance: .
CDR3nt: TGTGCCAGCAGCCCTCAGGGGCGGACTAGCACAGATACGCAGTATTTT
CDR3aa: CASSPQGRTSTDTQYF

d_gene: .
v_gene: TRBV6-6
j_gene: TRBJ2-5
abundance: .
CDR3nt: TGTGCCAGCAGCCAACTACGCTGGAGGGAAGAGACCCAGTACTTC
CDR3aa: CASSQLRWREETQYF

d_gene: .
v_gene: TRBV5-5
j_gene: TRBJ1-5
abundance: .
CDR3nt: TGTGCCAGCAGCTTGGCAGGGAACAATCAGCCCCAGCATTTT
CDR3aa: CASSLAGNNQPQHF

d_gene: TRBD2
v_gene: TRBV7-3
j_gene: TRBJ2-1
abundance: .
CDR3nt: TGTGCCAGCAGCTTGCCCGGGACTAGCGGGGGCAATGAGCAGTTCTTC
CDR3aa: CASSLPGTSGGNEQFF

d_gene: TRBD1
v_gene: TRBV7-3
j_gene: TRBJ1-1
abundance: .
CDR3nt: TGTGCCAGCAGCCCACGGGGACAGAAGGGTATGAAGGAAGCTTTCTTT
CDR3aa: CASSPRGQKGMKEAFF

d_gene: .
v_gene: TRBV4-1
j_gene: TRBJ1-5
abundance: .
CDR3nt: TGCGCCAGCAGCCAAGATACTGTGAATCAGCCCCAGCATTTT
CDR3aa: CASSQDTVNQPQHF

d_gene: .
v_gene: TRBV7-2
j_gene: TRBJ2-2
abundance: .
CDR3nt: TGTGCCAGCAGCTTAGGGCAGGGTTGCACCGGGGAGCTGTTTTTT
CDR3aa: CASSLGQGCTGELFF

d_gene: TRBD2
v_gene: TRBV28
j_gene: TRBJ2-3
abundance: .
CDR3nt: TGTGCCAGCAGCCCTAGCGGGAGGGCGTTGTATTTT
CDR3aa: CASSPSGRALYF

d_gene: TRBD1
v_gene: TRBV6-1
j_gene: TRBJ2-7
abundance: .
CDR3nt: TGTGCCAGCACTTTTCAGGACAGGGTCGACGAGCAGTACTTC
CDR3aa: CASTFQDRVDEQYF

d_gene: TRBD1
v_gene: TRBV5-4
j_gene: TRBJ2-7
abundance: .
CDR3nt: TGTGCCAGCAGCCATGGGACAGGGGGCTCCTACGAGCAGTACTTC
CDR3aa: CASSHGTGGSYEQYF

d_gene: TRBD2
v_gene: TRBV18
j_gene: TRBJ2-1
abundance: .
CDR3nt: TGTGCCAGCTCACCGGCTAGCGGGGATTACAATGAGCAGTTCTTC
CDR3aa: CASSPASGDYNEQFF

d_gene: .
v_gene: TRBV28
j_gene: TRBJ1-4
abundance: .
CDR3nt: TGTGCCAGCGAGACAGGAGGATCTTCCGAAAAACTGTTTTTT
CDR3aa: CASETGGSSEKLFF

d_gene: TRBD1
v_gene: TRBV6-1
j_gene: TRBJ2-1
abundance: .
CDR3nt: TGTGTCAGCCGGGACAGGGTGAGCAATGAGCAGTTCTTC
CDR3aa: CVSRDRVSNEQFF

d_gene: .
v_gene: TRBV19
j_gene: TRBJ2-1
abundance: .
CDR3nt: TGTGCCAGTAGTTTAAGCGGAACCTCCTACAATGAGCAGTTCTTC
CDR3aa: CASSLSGTSYNEQFF

d_gene: TRBD2
v_gene: TRBV19
j_gene: TRBJ2-7
abundance: .
CDR3nt: TGTGCCAGTAGATCAGCGGGACGGGACGAGCAGTACTTC
CDR3aa: CASRSAGRDEQYF

d_gene: .
v_gene: TRBV28
j_gene: TRBJ2-7
abundance: .
CDR3nt: TGTGCCAGCAGTTTAGCAGCGCGCGAGCAGTACTTC
CDR3aa: CASSLAAREQYF

d_gene: TRBD2
v_gene: TRBV29-1
j_gene: TRBJ2-3
abundance: .
CDR3nt: TGCAGCGGGAATGGGCTAGCGGGTAGACGGGCAGATACGCAGTATTTT
CDR3aa: CSGNGLAGRRADTQYF

d_gene: .
v_gene: TRBV6-5
j_gene: TRBJ1-2
abundance: few
CDR3nt: TGTGCCAGCAGTTACTCGGGCACCTCGTACCCTGGCTACACCTTC
CDR3aa: CASSYSGTSYPGYTF

d_gene: .
v_gene: TRBV2
j_gene: TRBJ1-2
abundance: .
CDR3nt: TGTGCCAGCAGCGTAAGGGGAGGTGGCTACACCTTC
CDR3aa: CASSVRGGGYTF

d_gene: .
v_gene: TRBV21-1
j_gene: TRBJ2-1
abundance: .
CDR3nt: .
CDR3aa: CASRWGQGINEQFF

d_gene: .
v_gene: TRBV19
j_gene: TRBJ2-7
abundance: once
CDR3nt: TGTGCCAGTAGTATCGTCCGAAGCGGAGACTACGAGCAGTACTTC
CDR3aa: CASSIVRSGDYEQYF

d_gene: .
v_gene: TRBV6-4
j_gene: TRBJ1-4
abundance: .
CDR3nt: TGTGCCAGCAGTCCTCTGGGTAGAGCGGCTAATGAAAAACTGTTTTTT
CDR3aa: CASSPLGRAANEKLFF